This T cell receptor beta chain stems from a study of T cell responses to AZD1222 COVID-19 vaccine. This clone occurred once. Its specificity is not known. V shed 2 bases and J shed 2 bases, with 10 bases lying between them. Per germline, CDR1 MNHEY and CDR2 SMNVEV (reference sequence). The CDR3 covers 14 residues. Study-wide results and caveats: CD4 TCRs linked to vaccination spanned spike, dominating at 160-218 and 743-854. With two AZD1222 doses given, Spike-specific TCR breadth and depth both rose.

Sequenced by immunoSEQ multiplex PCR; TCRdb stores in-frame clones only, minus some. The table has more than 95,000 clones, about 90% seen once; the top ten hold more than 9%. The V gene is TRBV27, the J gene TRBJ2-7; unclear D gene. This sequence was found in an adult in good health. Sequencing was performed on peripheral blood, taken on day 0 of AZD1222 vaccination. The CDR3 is CASSLIAHPYEQYF. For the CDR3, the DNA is TGTGCCAGCAGTTTAATTGCGCACCCCTACGAGCAGTACTTC.